The clone carrying this TCR beta chain was counted a few times. The target antigen is unknown. RNA transcripts were the template, and TCR beta CDR3 regions were amplified from them. RT-PCR was first run with HTBI primers, then multiplex PCR in a second round. In TCRdb, the multiplex PCR reads were re-called with MiXCR into one record per CDR3 protein. Of about 550,000 distinct CDR3 sequences listed, about two fifths are singletons. The V end lost 5 bases, the J end lost 3 bases, and 7 bases lay between the germline ends. The CDR3 contains 13 residues. This record belongs to a study of Graves' ophthalmopathy and Graves' hyperthyroidism. Findings and limits, study-wide: A majority of expanded thyroid clonotypes exceeding 0.001 frequency were likewise present in blood.

This sequence was found in an adult man with Graves' hyperthyroidism. The material sequenced was peripheral blood or thyroid tissue (not recorded which). This rearrangement joins TRBV12-3 or TRBV12-4 to TRBJ2-2; a weak D match, TRBD2 (6 bases). Here the CDR3 reads CASSGGDTGELFF. The CDR3, as DNA: TGTGCCAGCAGTGGAGGGGACACCGGGGAGCTGTTTTTT.